The entry below describes one T cell receptor beta chain. Its specificity is not known. Trimming took off 0 bases at V and 2 bases at J, with 8 bases between the two ends. In germline, CDR1 is SGHDT, CDR2 YYEEEE. This CDR3 is 14 amino acids long. The method was immunoSEQ multiplex PCR; TCRdb's version includes in-frame clones alone and lacks a portion of them. The sample contains roughly 67,000 clones, more than 90% of which appear only once. This record comes from a study of OX40 agonist ivuxolimab in advanced cancers. Findings and limits, study-wide: CD4+ and CD8+ blood T cells expanded clonally by week 6 at 0.1 to 3.0 mg/kg.

The sequences come from CD4+ or CD8+ T cells sorted from blood, collected in a trial of the OX40 agonist ivuxolimab. This chain connects TRBV5-6 to TRBJ1-2, with D possibly TRBD1 on 5 matching bases. This sequence was found in an adult with an advanced solid tumor such as melanoma, head and neck, liver or kidney cancer. CDR3 sequence: CASSLDGDNYGYTF. CDR3 in DNA: TGTGCCAGCAGCTTGGACGGGGACAACTATGGCTACACCTTC.